This record concerns one TCR beta chain sequence. Its antigen is not identified. The data belong to a study of T cell responses to AZD1222 COVID-19 vaccine. Clones were sequenced by immunoSEQ multiplex PCR, and TCRdb holds only the in-frame ones, with some missing. Among under 200,000 clones listed, about 92% were seen once. General study points: Targets within unmutated variant regions were reportedly found for nearly half of spike-specific TCRs. The donors showed a predominance of white British ancestry and of females, with possible underestimation of clonal diversity. Among vaccine-associated CD4 TCRs, coverage spanned spike, with dominance at 160-218 and 743-854. Repertoire sampling was restricted to post-peak T cell response timepoints.

Per the germline V gene, CDR1 is SGHDT and CDR2 is YYEEEE. Deletions cut 3 bases from V and 0 bases from J, with 17 bases between. CDR3 size: 17 residues. J is TRBJ2-3 and V is TRBV5-6, with D possibly matching TRBD1 (6 bases). The material sequenced was peripheral blood, taken on day 0 of MenACWY control vaccination. The sequence was collected from an adult in good health. This CDR3 is CASSYPGAVGSTDTQYF. The CDR3 DNA is TGTGCCAGCAGCTACCCAGGGGCCGTGGGTAGCACAGATACGCAGTATTTT.